A single T cell receptor beta chain is shown here with its context. The antigen remains undetermined. These data belong to a study of neoadjuvant nivolumab and ipilimumab in lung cancer. Study-wide findings and caveats: From pretherapy to surgery, tumor richness and clonality rose with dual therapy. Compared with tumor-adjacent uninvolved lung, resected tumors showed greater richness and clonality. Blood richness before therapy tracked richness in tumors resected after neoadjuvant therapy. Only a small number of samples underwent TCR sequencing.

Assay used: immunoSEQ multiplex PCR; TCRdb lists only in-frame clones, some missing. The repertoire includes approximately 10,000 clones, 60% to 80% of them detected once, and about 3.2% sits in the top ten. Germline lookup yields CDR1 MNHEY and CDR2 SMNVEV (reference sequence). The CDR3 has 11 amino acids. The V and J ends lost 9 bases and 5 bases respectively, with 10 bases between them. The chain uses TRBV27 and TRBJ2-5; D might be TRBD1 (6 bases). Sequenced here: tumor tissue, sampled after neoadjuvant nivolumab, alone or with ipilimumab, at or shortly before surgery. The source of this sequence is an adult with non-small cell lung cancer. DNA of the CDR3: TGTGCCAGTTTGAGGGGGGAGACCCAGTACTTC. Its translation is CASLRGETQYF.